This TCR beta chain emerged from a study of cytomegalovirus exposure and HLA in healthy donors. Study-wide context: Approximately 80 million unique TCRs, all from HLA-typed donors, were included in an early release of the data. Ancestry clustering placed 70% to 85% of roughly 410 genotyped donors in the Caucasian-associated cluster.

Notes on the study in general: CMV serostatus was the only recorded immune exposure for donors. Presence/absence comparisons presumed near-even sequencing depth among donors.

With 60 Vbeta and 13 Jbeta primers, the PCR was carried out. The assay was immunoSEQ multiplex PCR, and TCRdb's table has in-frame clones only and misses some. The sample shows approximately 110,000 clones, 76% of them seen only once. On this clone itself: The target antigen is unknown.

Germline loops: CDR1 MNHEY, CDR2 SVGAGI. The trim removed 6 bases at V and 1 base at J, leaving 5 bases unmatched. The CDR3 has 15 residues. The clonotype originates from a man aged 35 to 55 in good health and CMV-seropositive. Sequencing was carried out using PBMCs. The chain has TRBV6-5 and TRBJ1-4, with 7 positions matching TRBD1. The CDR3 protein is CASRYRGLTNEKLFF. The DNA of the CDR3 is TGTGCCAGCAGGTACAGGGGTCTAACTAATGAAAAACTGTTTTTT.